A single sample is the source of the 17 T cell receptor beta chains below, sequenced in a study of cytomegalovirus exposure and HLA in healthy donors. Primers for the PCR totalled 60 Vbeta and 13 Jbeta. Method: immunoSEQ multiplex PCR; TCRdb's copy keeps in-frame clones and lacks some. The sample records roughly 230,000 clones, approximately 91% being singletons. The source material was PBMCs. The receptors stem from a girl aged 2 to 9 in good health and CMV-seronegative.

The rearrangement links TRBV27 to TRBJ2-1; no definite D call. Between the trimmed V and J ends, which lost 5 bases and 0 bases, there was a span of 14 bases. Germline V gene data show CDR1 as MNHEY and CDR2 as SMNVEV (reference sequence). The CDR3 is 16 amino acids. In nucleotides, the CDR3 is TGTGCCAGCAGTCCCCCTACGATTAGCTCCTACAATGAGCAGTTCTTC. Translating gives CASSPPTISSYNEQFF.

The J gene is TRBJ2-7, the V gene TRBV29-1; perhaps TRBD2 as D (6 bases). Germline values: CDR1 SQVTM, CDR2 ANQGSEA. V lost 4 bases to trimming and J lost 2 bases, with 12 bases between them. The CDR3 is 13 residues long. The CDR3 region is CSVAVAVTYEQYF. Here the CDR3 DNA reads TGCAGCGTTGCGGTAGCGGTGACCTACGAGCAGTACTTC.

The chain couples TRBV7-3 to TRBJ1-2; no clear D gene. V lost 0 bases, J lost 6 bases, and 14 bases lay in between. This CDR3 comprises 15 residues. CDR1 and CDR2 from the germline V gene are SGHTA and FQGTGA. CDR3 residues: CASSLTPDTFDGYTF. The CDR3 DNA follows: TGTGCCAGCAGCTTAACCCCTGACACCTTCGATGGCTACACCTTC.

The gene calls are TRBV7-2 and TRBJ2-5; TRBD2 agrees at 7 bases. The J call may be mistaken, given a closer DNA end match to TRBJ2-7. This CDR3 region has 14 residues. Germline V gene data show CDR1 as SGHTA and CDR2 as FQGNSA. The CDR3 spells CASSSWEGSYEQYF. The DNA for the CDR3 is TGTGCCAGCAGCTCATGGGAGGGATCCTACGAGCAGTACTTC.

The genes are TRBV19 and TRBJ1-5; 12 bases line up with TRBD1. The CDR3 is 19 residues long. CDR1 LNHDA and CDR2 SQIVND come from the germline V gene (reference sequence). After removal of 5 bases from V and 1 base from J, the junction contained 12 bases not matched to a gene. The CDR3 DNA follows: TGTGCCAGTAGTTTCATCAGGGACAGGGGGCCGGAGAGCAATCAGCCCCAGCATTTT. This codes for CASSFIRDRGPESNQPQHF.

For this clone: The identical CDR3 is also encoded by other nucleotide sequences in the sample. The CDR3 DNA follows: TGTGCCAGCAGTCCCTCAGGGGCTGGTAATCAGCCCCAGCATTTT. It specifies CASSPSGAGNQPQHF. This chain joins TRBV6-6 and TRBJ1-5, with D possibly matching TRBD1 (6 bases). Germline V gene sequence: CDR1 MNHNY, CDR2 SVGAGI (reference sequence). Trimming took off 5 bases at V and 4 bases at J, with 15 bases between the two ends. This CDR3 has 15 residues.

The gene calls are TRBV25-1 and TRBJ1-4; tentative D call: TRBD1 (6 bases). V dropped 2 bases and J dropped 5 bases, with 12 bases sitting between them. Germline V lookup: CDR1 MGHDK, CDR2 SYGVNS. The CDR3 length is 15 residues. CDR3 sequence: CASSELGQNNEKLFF. The CDR3 DNA reads TGTGCCAGCAGTGAACTTGGACAGAACAATGAAAAACTGTTTTTT. The entire variable domain, with the rest obtained from reference TRBV25-1 and TRBJ1-4, is as follows: EADIYQTPRYLVIGTGKKITLECSQTMGHDKMYWYQQDPGMELHLIHYSYGVNSTEKGDLSSESTVSRIRTEHFPLTLESARPSHTSQYLCASSELGQNNEKLFFGSGTQLSVL.

The sample holds a few counts of this clone. The genes are TRBV19 and TRBJ2-5, with 7 bases aligning to TRBD1. The V gene end was trimmed by 1 base and the J gene end by 11 bases; junction bases not matched to a gene: 13. The germline V gene has CDR1 LNHDA and CDR2 SQIVND (reference sequence). The CDR3 length is 15 residues. This CDR3 is CASSIALDRAPEQYF. The CDR3 DNA sequence: TGTGCCAGTAGTATAGCCCTTGACAGGGCGCCAGAGCAGTACTTC.

J is TRBJ1-1 and V is TRBV10-1; possibly TRBD1 for D (5 bases). The CDR3 extends over 13 amino acids. V lost 0 bases to trimming and J lost 4 bases, with 6 bases between them. Germline V gene sequence: CDR1 WNHNN, CDR2 SYGVQD (reference sequence). The CDR3 nucleotides read TGCGCCAGCAGTGAGTCGACAGTCACTGAAGCTTTCTTT. Its translation: CASSESTVTEAFF.

The chain joins TRBV30 to TRBJ2-7; D is perhaps TRBD2 (5 bases). Germline loops: CDR1 GTSNPN, CDR2 SVGIG (reference sequence). The ends were cut back, 6 bases at V and 4 bases at J, with 16 bases in the middle. This CDR3 is 13 amino acids long. CDR3 region: CACLSDRDYEQYF. For the CDR3, the DNA is TGTGCCTGCCTCTCTGACCGGGATTACGAGCAGTACTTC.

The chain is built from TRBV6-6 and TRBJ2-1; D is perhaps TRBD1 (5 bases). The CDR3 has 11 amino acids. The V end was cut by 7 bases, the J end by 10 bases, with 11 bases between. Looked up from germline, CDR1 is MNHNY and CDR2 is SVGAGI (reference sequence). Here the CDR3 DNA reads TGTGCCAGCACTGAGCAGGGAGAGCAGTTCTTC. This sequence encodes CASTEQGEQFF.

This chain connects TRBV6-5 to TRBJ2-6; 7 bases are shared with TRBD1. In germline, CDR1 is MNHEY, CDR2 SVGAGI. V lost 3 bases, J lost 3 bases, and 5 bases stayed unmatched. The CDR3 loop spans 16 amino acids. CDR3 sequence: CASSYTGDFGANVLTF. CDR3 DNA: TGTGCCAGCAGTTATACAGGGGATTTTGGGGCCAACGTCCTGACTTTC.

The chain employs TRBV6-6 and TRBJ2-7, with TRBD1 matching 11 bases. Trimming took 4 bases from V and 4 from J; bases not matched to a gene: 6. Per germline, CDR1 MNHNY and CDR2 SVGAGI (reference sequence). CDR3 length equals 15 residues. The CDR3 here is CASSLPGTGGYEQYF. Here the CDR3 DNA reads TGTGCCAGCAGTTTACCAGGGACAGGGGGGTACGAGCAGTACTTC.

CDR3 in DNA: TGTGCCAGCAGTTTGGGACAGGGACTCAATGAGCAGTTCTTC. Translation gives CASSLGQGLNEQFF. The rearrangement joins TRBV28 to TRBJ2-1, with 9 bases fitting TRBD1. The V gene end was trimmed by 3 bases and the J gene end by 6 bases; junction bases not matched to a gene: 3. This CDR3 region has 14 residues. CDR1 is MDHEN, CDR2 SYDVKM, per germline.

The J gene is TRBJ1-5, the V gene TRBV9; tentatively, D is TRBD1 (6 bases). Trimming left V 3 bases short and J 7 bases short, with 14 bases between. The CDR3 contains 14 residues. Germline-derived CDR1 and CDR2 are SGDLS and YYNGEE. In DNA form, the CDR3 reads TGTGCCAGCAGCGCGGGGGGGGCCAGGCAGCCCCAGCATTTT. Its translation is CASSAGGARQPQHF.

The V call is TRBV18, the J call TRBJ2-7; unclear D gene. Germline V lookup: CDR1 KGHSH, CDR2 LQKENI. The length of the CDR3 is 15 residues. V shed 1 base and J shed 1 base, with 11 bases lying between them. CDR3 protein: CASSPRHGGSYEQYF. CDR3 in DNA: TGTGCCAGCTCACCACGACACGGTGGGTCCTACGAGCAGTACTTC.

The CDR3: CASSIPGGGALDTQYF. In nucleotides, the CDR3 is TGTGCCAGTAGTATACCTGGCGGGGGGGCTTTAGATACGCAGTATTTT. The chain has TRBV19 and TRBJ2-3, with TRBD2 matching over 9 bases. This CDR3 is built from 16 residues. J was trimmed by 5 bases and V by 2 bases; bases with no gene match: 8. CDR1 and CDR2 from the germline V gene are LNHDA and SQIVND (reference sequence).